This T cell receptor beta chain was captured by sequencing in a study of patients and donors after allogeneic stem cell transplantation. The CDR3 totals 15 residues. Trimming cost V 6 bases and J 3 bases; bases outside gene matches: 6. Germline values: CDR1 DFQATT, CDR2 SNEGSKA (reference sequence). TCRdb used MiXCR to reprocess the RT-PCR reads, holding one entry per CDR3 protein. The sample has 70,000 to 95,000 distinct CDR3 sequences; 5% are singletons. The chain carries TRBV20-1 and TRBJ2-3; TRBD2 matches 13 bases. Input material: blood, either unsorted or a sorted T cell fraction (not recorded which). The sequence was collected from a human donor who was either an allogeneic HSCT recipient or a stem cell or donor lymphocyte infusion donor (not recorded which). It is not recorded whose cells these are; they may come from a transplant donor. The CDR3 protein is CSAIPGLAGTDTQYF. The CDR3 DNA reads as TGCAGTGCCATTCCGGGACTAGCGGGAACAGATACGCAGTATTTT.